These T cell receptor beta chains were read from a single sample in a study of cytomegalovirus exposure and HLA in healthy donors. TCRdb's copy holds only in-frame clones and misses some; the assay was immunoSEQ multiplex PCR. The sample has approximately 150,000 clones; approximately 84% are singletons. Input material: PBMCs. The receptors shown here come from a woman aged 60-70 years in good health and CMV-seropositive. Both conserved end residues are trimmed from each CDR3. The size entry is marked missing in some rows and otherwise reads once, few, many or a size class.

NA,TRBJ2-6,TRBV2,GGESGANVLT
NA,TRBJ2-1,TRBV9,ASSPQGTSGRYEQF
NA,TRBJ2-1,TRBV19,ASSMKGASYNEQF
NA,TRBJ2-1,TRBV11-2,ASSLSRTSGREQF
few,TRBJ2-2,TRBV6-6,ASVTSGRTGELF
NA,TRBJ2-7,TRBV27,ASSDSSYEQY
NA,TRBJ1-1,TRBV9,ASSVLQGEAF
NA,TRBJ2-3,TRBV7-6,ASSFSGGGADTQY
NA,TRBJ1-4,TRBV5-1,ASSATGGTNEKLF
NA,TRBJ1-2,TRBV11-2,ASSLGQGDYGYT
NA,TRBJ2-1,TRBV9,ASSVASYNEQF
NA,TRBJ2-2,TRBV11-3,ASSLTGTGELF
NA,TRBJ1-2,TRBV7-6,ASSLLNYGYT
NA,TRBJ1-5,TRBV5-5,ASSLQGSNQPQH